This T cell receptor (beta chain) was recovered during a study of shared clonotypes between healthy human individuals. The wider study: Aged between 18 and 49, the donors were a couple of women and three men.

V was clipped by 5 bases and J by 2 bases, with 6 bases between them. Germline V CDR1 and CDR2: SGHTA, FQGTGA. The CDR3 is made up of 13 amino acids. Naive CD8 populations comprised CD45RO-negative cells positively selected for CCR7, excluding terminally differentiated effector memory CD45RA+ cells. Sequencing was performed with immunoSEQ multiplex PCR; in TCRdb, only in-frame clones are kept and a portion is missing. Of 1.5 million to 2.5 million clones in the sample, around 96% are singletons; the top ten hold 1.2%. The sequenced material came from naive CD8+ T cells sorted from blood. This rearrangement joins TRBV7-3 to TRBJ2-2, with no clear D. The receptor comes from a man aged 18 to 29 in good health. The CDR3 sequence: CASSPDNTGELFF. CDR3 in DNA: TGTGCCAGCAGCCCGGATAACACCGGGGAGCTGTTTTTT.